This TCR beta chain was captured by sequencing in a study of blood T cells in healthy people across ages. As for this clonotype: Its antigen is unidentified.

Study findings and constraints: Diversity figures derived from one million T cells were judged to underestimate the true value. Per million T cells, TCR beta diversity dropped about linearly as age rose. There were more naive CD4+ cells and higher diversity in long-lived donors than in aged donors. Possibly, changes in expanded clonotypes were confounded because donor CMV status was unknown.

Through a sample-barcoded 5' primer and a J-beta primer mix, a second PCR was run for roughly 7 to 12 cycles. TCRdb processed the 5' RACE reads anew with MiXCR; each CDR3 protein has one entry. The sample contains more than 1 million distinct CDR3 sequences, 45% of which appear only once. Sequenced input: blood. The clonotype originates from a woman aged 60-70 years in good health.

CDR3 nucleotide sequence: TGCGCCAGCAGCTTGCGGGCTGGAAACACCGGGGAGCTGTTTTTT. As protein: CASSLRAGNTGELFF. This chain uses TRBV5-1 with TRBJ2-2; D not certain. The CDR3 spans 15 residues. The V and J ends lost 1 base and 2 bases respectively, with 9 bases between them. The V gene's germline CDR1 is SGHRS and CDR2 YFSETQ.